The rows below give T cell receptor beta chains drawn from one sample of a study of cytomegalovirus exposure and HLA in healthy donors. Generated by immunoSEQ multiplex PCR, the TCRdb table keeps only in-frame clones and is missing some. The repertoire holds 150,000 to 200,000 clones, with approximately 82% as singletons. Material: PBMCs. These receptors were obtained from a girl aged 2-10 years in good health and CMV-seropositive. The CDR3 runs from the conserved cysteine through the conserved F or W. A D gene is named only where the DNA matches it firmly. Rows give clone size only sometimes, using once, few, many, or a class for an expanded clone.

abundance	v_gene	j_gene	d_gene	CDR3nt	CDR3aa
-	TRBV28	TRBJ1-5	TRBD1	TGTGCCAGCGGCGCGGGACAGCCTTGGACGCCCCAGCATTTT	CASGAGQPWTPQHF
once	TRBV19	TRBJ1-2	TRBD1	TGTGCCAGTAGTCCAACGGACAGGGGTGGCTACACCTTC	CASSPTDRGGYTF
-	TRBV21-1	TRBJ1-5	-	TGTGCCAGTCGGGGGGGGTCTAGCAATCAGCCCCAGCATTTT	CASRGGSSNQPQHF
-	TRBV11-2	TRBJ2-2	-	TGTGCCAGCAGCTTAGAAATGGGCGCCGGGGAGCTGTTTTTT	CASSLEMGAGELFF
-	TRBV19	TRBJ2-7	-	TGTGCCAGTAGTATCAGGGGTCCCTACGAGCAGTACTTC	CASSIRGPYEQYF
once	TRBV27	TRBJ2-1	TRBD1	TGTGCCAGCAGATTGGACAGGGCCTCCTACAATGAGCAGTTCTTC	CASRLDRASYNEQFF
-	TRBV11-2	TRBJ2-7	TRBD2	TGTGCCAGCAGGGTAATTAGCGGGAGTTACGAGCAGTACTTC	CASRVISGSYEQYF
-	TRBV6-5	TRBJ1-5	-	TGTGCCAGCAGTTACTCGCCAGGCCTAAATCAGCCCCAGCATTTT	CASSYSPGLNQPQHF
-	TRBV20-1	TRBJ2-1	TRBD2	TGCAGTGCTAGAGAACTAGCGGAGCAGTTCTTC	CSARELAEQFF
-	TRBV28	TRBJ1-5	-	TGTGCCAGCAGTTCTTACGGCGGGGGTGGTGGCAATCAGCCCCAGCATTTT	CASSSYGGGGGNQPQHF
-	TRBV30	TRBJ1-2	-	TGTGCCTGGGGTATACCGGGTCCCCGCTACACCTTC	CAWGIPGPRYTF
-	TRBV5-8	TRBJ2-6	-	TGTGCCAGCAGCTCCAGGGTTGGGGCCAACGTCCTGACTTTC	CASSSRVGANVLTF
-	TRBV11-2	TRBJ2-5	TRBD1	TGTGCCAGCAGGACCTCCGGGACAGGGGGCAAGACCCAGTACTTC	CASRTSGTGGKTQYF
-	TRBV6-6	TRBJ2-1	TRBD2	TGTGCCAGCAGTTACGGGAGGGGCATCTATGAGCAGTTCTTC	CASSYGRGIYEQFF
-	TRBV6-5	TRBJ1-2	-	TGTGCCAGCAGTTACTCACCCGGGGAAGACTATGGCTACACCTTC	CASSYSPGEDYGYTF
-	TRBV5-1	TRBJ2-5	-	TGCGCCAGCAGCTTGGCCGACTTACGGGAGACCCAGTACTTC	CASSLADLRETQYF
-	TRBV5-6	TRBJ1-4	-	TGTGCCAGCAGCTTGGGGGCCGGTGAAAAACTGTTTTTT	CASSLGAGEKLFF
-	TRBV5-4	TRBJ2-7	TRBD1	TGTGCCAGCAGCTTGGATGTCTTCGGACAGGGGGACGACGAGCAGTACTTC	CASSLDVFGQGDDEQYF
-	TRBV6-1	TRBJ2-3	-	TGTGCCAGCAGTGAGCCTCAAGAGTTTACGCAGTATTTT	CASSEPQEFTQYF
-	TRBV6-1	TRBJ2-2	-	TGTGCCAGCAGTGAATCGAGGGTTTTAAGCGCCGGGGAGCTGTTTTTT	CASSESRVLSAGELFF
-	TRBV5-1	TRBJ2-1	TRBD1	TGCGCCAGCTCCAGGACAGGCGAGAGCAATGAGCAGTTCTTC	CASSRTGESNEQFF
-	TRBV14	TRBJ1-2	-	TGTGCCAGCAGCCAAGGTAACGGCTATGGCTACACCTTC	CASSQGNGYGYTF
-	TRBV28	TRBJ1-2	-	TGTGCCAGCATCGGCAGGTATCCCTTACCCCAGTCTAACTATGGCTACACCTTC	CASIGRYPLPQSNYGYTF
few	TRBV4-1	TRBJ1-1	-	TGCGCCAGCAGCCACGGACTTGTTGCTTTCTTT	CASSHGLVAFF
-	TRBV4-1	TRBJ1-4	TRBD1	TGCGCCAGCAGCCAAGTCAGGGGGCAGGTAGATGAAAAACTGTTTTTT	CASSQVRGQVDEKLFF
once	TRBV5-4	TRBJ2-3	-	TGTGCCAGCAGCTTGGTGGCAGGGCGCACAGATACGCAGTATTTT	CASSLVAGRTDTQYF
-	TRBV7-2	TRBJ2-3	-	TGTGCCAGCAGCTTAGCGTTCGCAAACCCCACCCGGGACATTGTGTTAGATACGCAGTATTTT	CASSLAFANPTRDIVLDTQYF
-	TRBV28	TRBJ2-4	TRBD2	TGTGCCAGCACTCCAGCGGCGGGAGGTTTTGACATTCAGTACTTC	CASTPAAGGFDIQYF
-	TRBV7-2	TRBJ1-1	-	TGTGCCAGCAGTCTATTCGCTGAAGCTTTCTTT	CASSLFAEAFF
-	TRBV6-6	TRBJ2-3	-	TGTGCCAGCAGTTTAGTGTTAAACACAGATACGCAGTATTTT	CASSLVLNTDTQYF
-	TRBV7-6	TRBJ1-6	-	TGTGCCAGCACCCTGCGGGCAGCTTATAATTCACCCCTCCACTTT	CASTLRAAYNSPLHF
-	TRBV6-1	TRBJ2-7	TRBD2	TGTGCCAGCAGTGAAGGGGCGGGAGTGGGGGAGCAGTACTTC	CASSEGAGVGEQYF
-	TRBV5-6	TRBJ2-3	-	TGTGCCAGCAGCTTGTGGAGCGGTACGCAGTATTTT	CASSLWSGTQYF
-	TRBV27	TRBJ2-7	-	TGTACCAGCAGTCTACTCTCTGACAGAGAGCCCTACGAGCAGTACTTC	CTSSLLSDREPYEQYF
-	TRBV19	TRBJ1-5	-	TGTGCCAGTACCAACAGGCTAAATCAGCCCCAGCATTTT	CASTNRLNQPQHF
-	TRBV5-5	TRBJ2-7	TRBD2	TGTGCCAGCATCGAACGACTGACTAGCGGAAGTTCCTACGAGCAGTACTTC	CASIERLTSGSSYEQYF
-	TRBV19	TRBJ2-3	-	TGTGCCAGTAGTATAGTGAGAGAGGCAGATACGCAGTATTTT	CASSIVREADTQYF
-	TRBV6-5	TRBJ2-7	-	TGTGCCAGCAGTCCCCAGGGCTTATACTCCTACGAGCAGTACTTC	CASSPQGLYSYEQYF
-	TRBV7-2	TRBJ1-5	-	TGTGCCAGCAGCGACTCCATTACAGGGTTCAATCAGCCCCAGCATTTT	CASSDSITGFNQPQHF
-	TRBV15	TRBJ1-1	TRBD1	TGTGCCACCAGCAGCGGCTTTGGACAGGTCAAGGCTTTCTTT	CATSSGFGQVKAFF
-	TRBV6-6	TRBJ2-7	-	TGTGCCAGCAGTTACTCGGGGGCGGGTAGGTACGAGCAGTACTTC	CASSYSGAGRYEQYF
-	TRBV19	TRBJ2-1	-	TGTGCCAGTATTAGCGTGTACAATGAGCAGTTCTTC	CASISVYNEQFF
-	TRBV27	TRBJ1-6	-	TGTGCCAGCAGTTTAGGGGCCAGCGTTTCTTCACCCCTCCACTTT	CASSLGASVSSPLHF
few	TRBV6-5	TRBJ1-1	TRBD1	TGTGCCAGCAGTTATACTGACAGGGCCACTGAAGCTTTCTTT	CASSYTDRATEAFF
-	TRBV6-6	TRBJ1-2	-	TGTGCCAGCAGTTATAGTCGACAGAACTATGGCTACACCTTC	CASSYSRQNYGYTF
-	TRBV9	TRBJ1-1	TRBD1	TGTGCCAGCAGCCCCCGAGGGCAGGGGGTTCTGAACACTGAAGCTTTCTTT	CASSPRGQGVLNTEAFF
-	TRBV6-5	TRBJ1-1	TRBD1	TGTGCCAGCAGTCTCCTCTCGACAGGACAGGAGGGGGCTTTCTTT	CASSLLSTGQEGAFF
-	TRBV5-1	TRBJ2-2	TRBD1	TGCGCCAGCAGCCTGACAGGGATGGACACCGGGGAGCTGTTTTTT	CASSLTGMDTGELFF
-	TRBV14	TRBJ2-7	-	TGTGCCAGCAGCCAAAGAGAGTCAGGCGAGCAGTACTTC	CASSQRESGEQYF
-	TRBV5-1	TRBJ2-4	-	TGCGCCAGCAGCTTGGGTGTTGCGGGTGTAGTAGCCAAAAACATTCAGTACTTC	CASSLGVAGVVAKNIQYF
-	TRBV30	TRBJ1-4	-	TGTGCCTGGAGTGGTCTAGCGGAGGGGAACCACAATGAAAAACTGTTTTTT	CAWSGLAEGNHNEKLFF
-	TRBV9	TRBJ1-5	-	TGTGCCAGCAGCGTAGCCGGGGGAAGGAATCAGCCCCAGCATTTT	CASSVAGGRNQPQHF
-	TRBV2	TRBJ1-2	-	TGTGCCAGCAGTGAGGGGCTCGACTATGGCTACACCTTC	CASSEGLDYGYTF
-	TRBV27	TRBJ2-7	TRBD2	TGTGCCAGCAGTTCCCGGACTAGCGGGGGCCACTTATCCTACGAGCAGTACTTC	CASSSRTSGGHLSYEQYF